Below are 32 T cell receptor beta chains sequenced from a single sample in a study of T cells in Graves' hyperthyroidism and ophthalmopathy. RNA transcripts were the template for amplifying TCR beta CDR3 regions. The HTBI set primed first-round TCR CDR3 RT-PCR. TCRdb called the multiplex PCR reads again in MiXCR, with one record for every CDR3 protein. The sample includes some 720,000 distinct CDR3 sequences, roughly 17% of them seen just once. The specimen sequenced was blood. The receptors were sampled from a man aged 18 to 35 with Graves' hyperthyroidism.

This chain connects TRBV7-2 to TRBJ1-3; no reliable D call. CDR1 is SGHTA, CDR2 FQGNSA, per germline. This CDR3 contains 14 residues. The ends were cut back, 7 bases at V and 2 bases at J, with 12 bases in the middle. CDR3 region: CASTGGRPGNTIYF. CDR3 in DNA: TGTGCCAGCACCGGCGGAAGGCCTGGAAACACCATATATTTT. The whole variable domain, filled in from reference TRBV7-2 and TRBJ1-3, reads GAGVSQSPSNKVTEKGKDVELRCDPISGHTALYWYRQSLGQGLEFLIYFQGNSAPDKSGLPSDRFSAERTGGSVSTLTIQRTQQEDSAVYLCASTGGRPGNTIYFGEGSWLTVV.

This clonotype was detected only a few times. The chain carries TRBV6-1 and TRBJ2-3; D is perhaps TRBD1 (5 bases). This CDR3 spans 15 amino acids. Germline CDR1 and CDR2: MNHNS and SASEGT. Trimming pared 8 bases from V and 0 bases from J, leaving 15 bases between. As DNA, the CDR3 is TGTGCCAGCCGGTCAGCCAAGGGGAGCACAGATACGCAGTATTTT. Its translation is CASRSAKGSTDTQYF.

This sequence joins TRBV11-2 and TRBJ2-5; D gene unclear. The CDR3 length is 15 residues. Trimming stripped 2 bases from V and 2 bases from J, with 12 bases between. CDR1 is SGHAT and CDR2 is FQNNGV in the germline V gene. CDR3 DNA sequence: TGTGCCAGCAGCTTATTCGGGCAGTTACAAGAGACCCAGTACTTC. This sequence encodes CASSLFGQLQETQYF.

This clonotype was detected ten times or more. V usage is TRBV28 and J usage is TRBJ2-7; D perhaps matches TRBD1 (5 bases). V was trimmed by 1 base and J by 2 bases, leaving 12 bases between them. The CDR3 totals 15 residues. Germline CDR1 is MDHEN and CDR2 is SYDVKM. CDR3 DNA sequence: TGTGCCAGCAGTTTATATGGGGCGGCTACCTACGAGCAGTACTTC. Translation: CASSLYGAATYEQYF.

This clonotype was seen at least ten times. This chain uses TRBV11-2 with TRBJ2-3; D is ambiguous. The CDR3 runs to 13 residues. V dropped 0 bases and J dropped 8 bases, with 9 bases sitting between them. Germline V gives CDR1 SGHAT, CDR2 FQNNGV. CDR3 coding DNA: TGTGCCAGCAGCTTAGATCGTATCGGTACGCAGTATTTT. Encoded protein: CASSLDRIGTQYF.

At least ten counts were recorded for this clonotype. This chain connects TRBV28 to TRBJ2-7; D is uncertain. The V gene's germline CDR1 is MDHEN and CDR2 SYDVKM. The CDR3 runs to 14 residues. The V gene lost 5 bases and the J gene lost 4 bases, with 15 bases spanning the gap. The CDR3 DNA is TGTGCCAGCAGTGTATTAGGGCTGATTTACGAGCAGTACTTC. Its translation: CASSVLGLIYEQYF.

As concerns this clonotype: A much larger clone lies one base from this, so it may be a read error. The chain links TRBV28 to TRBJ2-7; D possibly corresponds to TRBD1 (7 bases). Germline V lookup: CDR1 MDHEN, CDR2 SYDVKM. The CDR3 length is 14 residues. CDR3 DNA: TGTGCCAGCAGTCCAGGGGGGATCTCCTACGAGCGGTACTTC. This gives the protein CASSPGGISYERYF.

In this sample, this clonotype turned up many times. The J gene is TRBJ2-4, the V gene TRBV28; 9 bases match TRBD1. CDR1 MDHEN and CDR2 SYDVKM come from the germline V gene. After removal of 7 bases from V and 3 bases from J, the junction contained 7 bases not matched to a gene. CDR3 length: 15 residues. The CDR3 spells CASNEQGADKNIQYF. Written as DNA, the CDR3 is TGTGCCAGCAACGAACAGGGGGCGGACAAAAACATTCAGTACTTC.

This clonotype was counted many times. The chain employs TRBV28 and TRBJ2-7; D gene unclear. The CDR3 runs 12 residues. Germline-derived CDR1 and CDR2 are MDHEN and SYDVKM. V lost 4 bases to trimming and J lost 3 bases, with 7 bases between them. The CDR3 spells CASSSRNYEQYF. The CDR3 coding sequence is TGTGCCAGCAGTTCCCGGAACTACGAGCAGTACTTC.

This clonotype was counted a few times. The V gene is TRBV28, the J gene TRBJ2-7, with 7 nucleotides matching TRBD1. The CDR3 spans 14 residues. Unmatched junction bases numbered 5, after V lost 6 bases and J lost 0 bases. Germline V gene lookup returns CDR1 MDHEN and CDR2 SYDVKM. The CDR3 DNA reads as TGTGCCAGCAGCGAGACAGGGAGCTCCTACGAGCAGTACTTC. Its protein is CASSETGSSYEQYF.

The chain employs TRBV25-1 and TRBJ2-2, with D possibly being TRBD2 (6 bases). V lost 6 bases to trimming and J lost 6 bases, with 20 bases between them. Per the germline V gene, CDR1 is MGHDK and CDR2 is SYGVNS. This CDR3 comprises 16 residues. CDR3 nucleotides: TGTGCCAGCAGCTCCCCGGGACTCGTTTTGGCCGGGGAGCTGTTTTTT. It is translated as CASSSPGLVLAGELFF.

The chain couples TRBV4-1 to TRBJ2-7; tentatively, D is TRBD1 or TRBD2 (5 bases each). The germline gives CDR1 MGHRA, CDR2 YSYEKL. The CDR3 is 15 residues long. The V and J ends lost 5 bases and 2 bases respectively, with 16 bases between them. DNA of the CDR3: TGCGCCAGCAGCGAAATCCGGGACGCTACCTACGAGCAGTACTTC. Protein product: CASSEIRDATYEQYF.

The CDR3: CASRGGNDRRNEKLFF. The CDR3 DNA is TGTGCCAGCAGGGGTGGGAACGACAGAAGGAATGAAAAACTGTTTTTT. The V and J genes are TRBV6-2 or TRBV6-3 and TRBJ1-4; perhaps TRBD1 as D (5 bases). The V gene's germline CDR1 is MNHEY and CDR2 SVGEGT. V was cut by 6 bases and J by 5 bases, with 19 bases left in between. The CDR3 is 16 amino acids.

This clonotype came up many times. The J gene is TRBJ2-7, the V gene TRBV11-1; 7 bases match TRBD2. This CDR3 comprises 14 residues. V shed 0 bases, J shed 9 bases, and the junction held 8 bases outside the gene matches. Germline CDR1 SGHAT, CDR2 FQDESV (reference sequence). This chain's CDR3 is CASSLALATRGQYF. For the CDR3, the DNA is TGTGCCAGCAGCTTAGCACTAGCGACCCGAGGGCAGTACTTC.

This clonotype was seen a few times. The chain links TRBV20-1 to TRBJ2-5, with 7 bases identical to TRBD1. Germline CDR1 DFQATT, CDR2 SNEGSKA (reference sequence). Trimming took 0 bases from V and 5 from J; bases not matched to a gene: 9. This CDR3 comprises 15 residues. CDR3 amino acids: CSARDLFRGRETQYF. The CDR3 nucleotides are TGCAGTGCTAGAGATCTATTTAGGGGGCGGGAGACCCAGTACTTC.

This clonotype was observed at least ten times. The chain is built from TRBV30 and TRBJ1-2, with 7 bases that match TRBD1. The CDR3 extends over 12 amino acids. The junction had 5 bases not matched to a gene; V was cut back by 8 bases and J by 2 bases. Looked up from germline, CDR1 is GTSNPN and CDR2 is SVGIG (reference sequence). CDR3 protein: CAGQDGNYGYTF. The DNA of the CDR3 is TGTGCCGGACAGGACGGGAACTATGGCTACACCTTC. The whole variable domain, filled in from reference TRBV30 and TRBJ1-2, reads SQTIHQWPATLVQPVGSPLSLECTVEGTSNPNLYWYRQAAGRGLQLLFYSVGIGQISSEVPQNLSASRPQDRQFILSSKKLLLSDSGFYLCAGQDGNYGYTFGSGTRLTVV.

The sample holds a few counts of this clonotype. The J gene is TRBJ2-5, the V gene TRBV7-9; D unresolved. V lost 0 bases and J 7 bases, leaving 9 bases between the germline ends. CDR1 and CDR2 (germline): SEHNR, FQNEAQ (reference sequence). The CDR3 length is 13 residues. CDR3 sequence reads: CASSLAIFGTQYF. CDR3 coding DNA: TGTGCCAGCAGCTTAGCCATCTTTGGGACCCAGTACTTC.

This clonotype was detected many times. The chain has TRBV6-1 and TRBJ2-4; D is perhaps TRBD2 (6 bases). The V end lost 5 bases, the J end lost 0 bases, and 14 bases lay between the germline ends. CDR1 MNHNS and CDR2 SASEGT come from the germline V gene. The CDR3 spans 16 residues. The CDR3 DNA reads TGTGCCAGCAGTTGGACCGGAGGGAGAGCCAAAAACATTCAGTACTTC. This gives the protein CASSWTGGRAKNIQYF.

Written as DNA, the CDR3 is TGTGCCAGCAGTTTCCGACTAGCGGGAGGGCCGGATGAGCAGTTCTTC. It translates to CASSFRLAGGPDEQFF. J is TRBJ2-1 and V is TRBV12-3 or TRBV12-4; 14 bases fit TRBD2. The CDR3 extends over 16 amino acids. Trimming cost V 3 bases and J 8 bases; bases outside gene matches: 6.

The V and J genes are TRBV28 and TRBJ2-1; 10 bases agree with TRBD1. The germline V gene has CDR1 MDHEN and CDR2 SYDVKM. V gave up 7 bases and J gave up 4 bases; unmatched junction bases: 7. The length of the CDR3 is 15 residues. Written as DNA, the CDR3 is TGTGCCAGCAACATACCGGGACAGGGGTACAATGAGCAGTTCTTC. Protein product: CASNIPGQGYNEQFF.

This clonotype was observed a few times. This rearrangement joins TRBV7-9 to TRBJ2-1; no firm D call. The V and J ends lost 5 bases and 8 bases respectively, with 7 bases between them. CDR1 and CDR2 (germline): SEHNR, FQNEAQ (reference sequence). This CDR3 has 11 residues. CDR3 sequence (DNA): TGTGCCAGCAGCCCTGTATATGAGCAGTTCTTC. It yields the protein CASSPVYEQFF.

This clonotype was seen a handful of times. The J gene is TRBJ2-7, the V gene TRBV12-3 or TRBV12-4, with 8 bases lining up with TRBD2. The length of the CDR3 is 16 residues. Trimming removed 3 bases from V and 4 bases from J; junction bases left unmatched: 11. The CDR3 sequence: CASSFLASGSRYEQYF. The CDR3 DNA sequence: TGTGCCAGCAGTTTTCTGGCTAGCGGGTCCCGTTACGAGCAGTACTTC.

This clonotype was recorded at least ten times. The CDR3 sequence: CSAHTPRRGHSGGANVLTF. The CDR3 DNA sequence: TGCAGTGCTCATACGCCCCGCAGGGGGCATTCTGGCGGGGCCAACGTCCTGACTTTC. The rearrangement uses TRBV20-1 and TRBJ2-6; 8 bases line up with TRBD1. After removal of 5 bases from V and 4 bases from J, the junction contained 19 bases not matched to a gene. This CDR3 contains 19 residues. CDR1 and CDR2 (germline): DFQATT, SNEGSKA (reference sequence).

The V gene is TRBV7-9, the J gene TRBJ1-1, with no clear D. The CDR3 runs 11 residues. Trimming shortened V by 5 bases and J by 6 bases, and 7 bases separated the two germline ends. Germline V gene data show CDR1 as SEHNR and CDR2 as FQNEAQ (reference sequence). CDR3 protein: CASSTEAEAFF. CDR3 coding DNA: TGTGCCAGCAGCACCGAGGCTGAAGCTTTCTTT.

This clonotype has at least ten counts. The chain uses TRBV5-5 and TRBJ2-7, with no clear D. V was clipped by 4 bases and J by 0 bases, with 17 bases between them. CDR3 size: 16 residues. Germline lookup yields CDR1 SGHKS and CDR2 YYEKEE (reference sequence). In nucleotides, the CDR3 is TGTGCCAGCAGCAGCTCGCAGGCCGTAAGCTCCTACGAGCAGTACTTC. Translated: CASSSSQAVSSYEQYF.

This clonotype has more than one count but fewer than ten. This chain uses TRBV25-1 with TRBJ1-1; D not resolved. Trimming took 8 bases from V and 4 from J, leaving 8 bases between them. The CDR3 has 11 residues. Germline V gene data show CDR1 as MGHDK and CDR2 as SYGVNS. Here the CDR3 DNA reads TGTGCCAGCGGATGGGGCACTGAAGCTTTCTTT. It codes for CASGWGTEAFF.

DNA of the CDR3: TGCAGCGTTGAGATGCAAGTCATCGTCGGCCAAGCTTTCTTT. Its translation: CSVEMQVIVGQAFF. The V and J genes are TRBV29-1 and TRBJ1-1; no firm D call. The CDR3 is 14 amino acids. V dropped 3 bases and J dropped 9 bases, with 20 bases sitting between them. The germline V gene encodes CDR1 SQVTM and CDR2 ANQGSEA.

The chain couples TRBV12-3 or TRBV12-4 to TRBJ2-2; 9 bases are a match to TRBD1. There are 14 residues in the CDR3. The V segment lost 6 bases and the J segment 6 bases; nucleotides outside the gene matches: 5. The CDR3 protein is CASRGQGYAGELFF. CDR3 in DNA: TGTGCCAGCAGGGGACAGGGTTATGCCGGGGAGCTGTTTTTT.

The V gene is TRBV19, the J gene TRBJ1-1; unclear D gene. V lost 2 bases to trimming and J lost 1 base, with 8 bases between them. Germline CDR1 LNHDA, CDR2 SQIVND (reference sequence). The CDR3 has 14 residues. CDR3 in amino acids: CASSISGSNTEAFF. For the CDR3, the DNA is TGTGCCAGTAGTATATCCGGCTCGAACACTGAAGCTTTCTTT.

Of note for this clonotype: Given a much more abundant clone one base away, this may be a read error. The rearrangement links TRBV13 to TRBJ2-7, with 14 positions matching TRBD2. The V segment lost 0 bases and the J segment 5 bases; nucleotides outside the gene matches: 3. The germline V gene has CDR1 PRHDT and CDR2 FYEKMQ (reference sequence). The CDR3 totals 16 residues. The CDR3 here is CASSLGGGLAGDEQYF. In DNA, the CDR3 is TGTGCCAGCAGCTTAGGGGGGGGACTAGCGGGAGACGAGCAGTACTTC.

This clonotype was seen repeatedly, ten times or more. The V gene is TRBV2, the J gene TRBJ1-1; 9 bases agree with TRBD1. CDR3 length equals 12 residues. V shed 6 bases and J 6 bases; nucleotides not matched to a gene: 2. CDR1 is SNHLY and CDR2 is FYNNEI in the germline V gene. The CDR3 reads CASRGQGPEAFF. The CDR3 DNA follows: TGTGCCAGCAGGGGACAGGGCCCTGAAGCTTTCTTT.

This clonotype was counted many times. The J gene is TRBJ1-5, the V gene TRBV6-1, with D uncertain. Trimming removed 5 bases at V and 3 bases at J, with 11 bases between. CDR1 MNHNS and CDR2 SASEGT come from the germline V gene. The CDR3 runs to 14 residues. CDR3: CASSPKRANQPQHF. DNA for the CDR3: TGTGCCAGCAGTCCAAAGAGGGCCAATCAGCCCCAGCATTTT.